This TCR beta chain was sequenced in a study of cytomegalovirus exposure and HLA in healthy donors. To note about this clone: An end of the junction does not agree with germline; a read error may underlie this.

The CDR3 is 15 amino acids. Germline V gene sequence: CDR1 SEHNR, CDR2 FQNEAQ (reference sequence). Regarding donors, all were healthy bone marrow donors. The PCR contained 60 Vbeta and 13 Jbeta primers. Here immunoSEQ multiplex PCR was the method, and the copy in TCRdb shows in-frame clones only, minus some. The table lists 90,000 to 120,000 clones, about 81% of them singletons. The specimen sequenced was PBMCs. V usage is TRBV7-9 and J usage is TRBJ2-1, with 11 bases identical to TRBD2. This TCR was recovered from a man aged 25-45 years in good health and CMV-seropositive. CDR3 nucleotides: TGTTCCAGCAGCTCCCCGGGACTAGCGGCTGATGAGCAGTTCTTC. Protein product: CSSSSPGLAADEQFF.